The clone carrying this T cell receptor beta chain occurred many times. The CDR3 regions of TCR beta were amplified from RNA transcripts. RT-PCR in the first round (using the HTBI primer set) targeted the TCR CDR3. TCRdb reanalysed the multiplex PCR reads using MiXCR and keeps one entry per CDR3 protein. The table includes about 210,000 distinct CDR3 sequences, approximately 17% detected once. This sample was taken from a study of T cells in Graves' hyperthyroidism and ophthalmopathy. Germline CDR1 reads MDHEN; CDR2 reads SYDVKM. CDR3 length: 15 amino acids. Losses at the gene ends were 3 bases for V and 5 bases for J; bases not matched to a gene: 9.

The clonotype originates from a man aged 50-59 years with Graves' hyperthyroidism. Sequenced: blood. The chain joins TRBV28 to TRBJ1-1, with 7 bases fitting TRBD1. DNA for the CDR3: TGTGCCAGCAGTTTCCCCGGAGGGGGCAGAACTGAAGCTTTCTTT. It yields the protein CASSFPGGGRTEAFF.